The 15 T cell receptor beta chains below come from one sample, sequenced in a study of regulatory T cells in long-lasting Graves disease. Time point specified: persistent/refractory GD, antithyroid drugs over 5 years with positive TRAb. Extracted PBMC RNA gave rise to the TCR library. Investigators prepared the TCR beta libraries by applying iRepertoire HTBI primers and Arm-PCR of CDR3 regions. TCRdb recomputed calls from the multiplex PCR reads with MiXCR, one row per CDR3 protein. The sample shows approximately 290,000 distinct CDR3 sequences, 22% of them seen only once. The sequencing used peripheral blood mononuclear cells (PBMCs), collected when the disease was refractory, from a patient treated with antithyroid drugs. The receptors derive from a female donor with Graves disease.

V and J are TRBV30 and TRBJ2-5; D gene unclear. Trimming took off 0 bases at V and 1 base at J, with 6 bases between the two ends. Looked up from germline, CDR1 is GTSNPN and CDR2 is SVGIG (reference sequence). The CDR3 has 13 amino acids. Here the CDR3 DNA reads TGTGCCTGGAGTGTAGTCAGCCAAGAGACCCAGTACTTC. Amino acids: CAWSVVSQETQYF.

A word on this clonotype: Given a much more abundant clone one base away, this may be a read error. The chain links TRBV5-1 to TRBJ2-7, with 11 bases lining up with TRBD2. J lost 7 bases, V lost 7 bases, and 7 bases had no gene match. The CDR3 has 13 amino acids. Looked up from germline, CDR1 is SGHRS and CDR2 is YFSETQ. The CDR3: CASGPLAGAEQYF. For the CDR3, the DNA is TGCGCCAGCGGCCCACTAGCGGGAGCTGAGCAGTACTTC.

This clonotype was counted between two and nine times. The chain employs TRBV6-5 and TRBJ2-5, with 8 bases lining up with TRBD1. The J call may be mistaken, given a closer DNA end match to TRBJ2-1. The germline CDR1 and CDR2 sequences are MNHEY and SVGAGI. The CDR3 spans 15 residues. CDR3 loop: CASSLGQVRLDEQFF. Written as DNA, the CDR3 is TGTGCCAGCAGTTTGGGACAGGTACGGCTTGATGAGCAGTTCTTC.

V usage is TRBV18 and J usage is TRBJ2-7; D remains unclear. The CDR3 is 15 amino acids. V lost 2 bases, J lost 0 bases, and 11 bases lay in between. Germline V gene lookup returns CDR1 KGHSH and CDR2 LQKENI. CDR3 in amino acids: CASSPVGGSSYEQYF. The DNA of the CDR3 is TGTGCCAGCTCACCAGTTGGTGGCAGCTCCTACGAGCAGTACTTC.

V is TRBV10-3 and J is TRBJ1-6; TRBD1 aligns across 8 bases. The CDR3 has 14 amino acids. V was pared by 10 bases and J by 11 bases, with 13 bases of the junction left unmatched. Germline V gene sequence: CDR1 ENHRY, CDR2 SYGVKD. CDR3: CASRRDRSNPPLHF. CDR3 DNA: TGTGCCAGCAGGAGGGACAGGAGCAACCCACCCCTCCACTTT.

This clonotype was detected a few times. The V gene is TRBV25-1, the J gene TRBJ2-7, with TRBD1 matching over 9 bases. This CDR3 comprises 16 residues. The J segment lost 7 bases and the V segment lost 4 bases, leaving 14 bases of the junction unmatched. The germline gives CDR1 MGHDK, CDR2 SYGVNS. The CDR3 nucleotides are TGTGCCAGCAGTGCGGCGGGCGCACAGGGGGCGCGAGAGCAGTACTTC. This codes for CASSAAGAQGAREQYF.

There are many counts of this clonotype. The chain couples TRBV15 to TRBJ2-7; 7 nucleotides match TRBD1. This CDR3 is 15 amino acids long. The V gene's germline CDR1 is LNHNV and CDR2 YYDKDF (reference sequence). With 4 bases clipped from V and 3 bases from J, the junction kept 9 bases outside the gene matches. CDR3 amino acids: CATSTKRDSVYEQYF. The DNA for the CDR3 is TGTGCCACCAGCACCAAACGGGACAGTGTCTACGAGCAGTACTTC.

This clonotype was seen more than once but under ten times. The V and J genes are TRBV28 and TRBJ2-1; 8 bases match TRBD2. Losses at the gene ends were 3 bases for V and 7 bases for J; bases not matched to a gene: 11. CDR1 is MDHEN and CDR2 is SYDVKM in the germline V gene. CDR3 size: 16 residues. CDR3 bases: TGTGCCAGCAGTTTTTACTACGGAGCGGGAGAGAATGAGCAGTTCTTC. Its translation is CASSFYYGAGENEQFF.

Only one count was recorded for this clonotype. The chain combines TRBV7-8 with TRBJ1-3; 7 bases fit TRBD1. V was clipped by 1 base and J by 3 bases; unmatched bases: 3. The CDR3 is 15 residues long. Germline CDR1 and CDR2: SGHVS and FQNEAQ. The CDR3, as DNA: TGTGCCAGCAGCTTAGTAACAGGGGTTGGAAACACCATATATTTT. It yields the protein CASSLVTGVGNTIYF.

Points on this clonotype: Being one base from a much bigger clone, this may be a read error. The chain links TRBV5-4 to TRBJ2-7; D is unresolved. The germline gives CDR1 SGHNT, CDR2 YYREEE (reference sequence). V lost 6 bases and J lost 0, with 4 bases in between. The CDR3 is made up of 11 amino acids. The CDR3 coding sequence is TGTGCCAGCACCCTCTCCTACGAGCAGTACTTC. Translation gives CASTLSYEQYF.

This sequence joins TRBV28 and TRBJ2-2, with D perhaps matching TRBD1 (5 bases). The CDR3 runs 12 residues. Trimming removed 8 bases from V and 3 bases from J, with 7 bases in between. CDR1 and CDR2 (germline): MDHEN, SYDVKM. The CDR3 is CASLRDTGELFF. The CDR3 coding sequence is TGTGCCAGCCTCAGGGACACCGGGGAGCTGTTTTTT.

The chain joins TRBV27 to TRBJ2-2; TRBD2 might be the D (6 bases). The CDR3 covers 14 residues. Germline lookup yields CDR1 MNHEY and CDR2 SMNVEV (reference sequence). Trimming pared 6 bases from V and 5 bases from J, leaving 13 bases between. The CDR3 nucleotides are TGTGCCAGCAGAGCCGGGAGTGGGACCGGGGAGCTGTTTTTT. Amino acid sequence: CASRAGSGTGELFF.

This clonotype has a count of ten or more. CDR3 DNA sequence: TGTGCCAGCAGCTTAGGTCTTCACTCCTACGAGCAGTACTTC. It is translated as CASSLGLHSYEQYF. The chain recombines TRBV7-2 with TRBJ2-7; no reliable D call. Trimming shortened V by 1 base and J by 0 bases, and 7 bases separated the two germline ends. The CDR3 is 14 residues long. Per the germline V gene, CDR1 is SGHTA and CDR2 is FQGNSA.

This clonotype was found many times. J is TRBJ1-5 and V is TRBV20-1, with a weak D call TRBD1 (5 bases). V lost 3 bases and J lost 0, with 9 bases in between. There are 14 residues in the CDR3. Germline V gene lookup returns CDR1 DFQATT and CDR2 SNEGSKA (reference sequence). CDR3 sequence (DNA): TGCAGTGCTAGGACAGTTAATAGCAATCAGCCCCAGCATTTT. Protein sequence: CSARTVNSNQPQHF.

In its sample, this clonotype was seen a few times. This chain links TRBV7-9 with TRBJ1-5, with 12 bases that match TRBD1. The CDR3 is 18 amino acids. Germline-derived CDR1 and CDR2 are SEHNR and FQNEAQ (reference sequence). The V and J ends lost 4 bases and 3 bases, in that order; junction bases with no gene match: 10. CDR3 nucleotides: TGTGCCAGCAGCTCGCCGGGACAGGGGGCGCAGGACAATCAGCCCCAGCATTTT. This translates into CASSSPGQGAQDNQPQHF.